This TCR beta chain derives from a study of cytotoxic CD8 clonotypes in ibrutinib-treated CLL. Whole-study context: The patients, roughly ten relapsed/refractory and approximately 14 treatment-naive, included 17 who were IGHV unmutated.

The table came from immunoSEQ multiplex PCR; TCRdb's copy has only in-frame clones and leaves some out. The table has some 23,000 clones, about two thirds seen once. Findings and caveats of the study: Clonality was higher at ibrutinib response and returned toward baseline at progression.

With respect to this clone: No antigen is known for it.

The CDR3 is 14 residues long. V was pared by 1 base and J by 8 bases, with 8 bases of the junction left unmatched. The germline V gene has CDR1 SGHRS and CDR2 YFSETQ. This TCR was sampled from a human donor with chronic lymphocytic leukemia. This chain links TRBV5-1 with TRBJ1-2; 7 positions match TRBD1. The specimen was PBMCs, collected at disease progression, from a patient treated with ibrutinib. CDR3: CASSLTDRPRGYTF. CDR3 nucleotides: TGCGCCAGCAGCTTGACGGACAGGCCAAGGGGCTACACCTTC.